This passage covers 17 T cell receptor beta chains from one sample sequenced in a study of shared T cell receptors in the human thymus. Produced via immunoSEQ multiplex PCR; TCRdb's table is partial and in-frame only. The sample yields around 68,000 clones, roughly 95% seen once. Sequenced input: thymocytes. Receptors originate from a human donor.

The J gene is TRBJ1-4, the V gene TRBV30, with a possible D match to TRBD1 (6 bases). Trimming removed 5 bases from V and 6 bases from J, with 19 bases in between. The CDR3 is made up of 15 amino acids. Germline values: CDR1 GTSNPN, CDR2 SVGIG (reference sequence). This CDR3 is CAWSRGGGYHEKLFF. CDR3 DNA sequence: TGTGCCTGGTCCCGAGGGGGGGGATACCATGAAAAACTGTTTTTT.

V usage is TRBV5-6 and J usage is TRBJ1-2, with D maybe TRBD1 (5 bases). V lost 2 bases, J lost 2 bases, and 16 bases lay in between. The germline CDR1 and CDR2 sequences are SGHDT and YYEEEE. The CDR3 is made up of 16 amino acids. DNA of the CDR3: TGTGCCAGCAGCTTCCCGTGGAGGGAGGGGAACTATGGCTACACCTTC. It yields the protein CASSFPWREGNYGYTF.

As DNA, the CDR3 is TGTGCCAGCAGCCAAGGGGGGGTTATACAGTGTAAGAGCAATTCACCCCTCCACTTT. Encoded protein: CASSQGGVIQCKSNSPLHF. The chain employs TRBV5-6 and TRBJ1-6, with D perhaps matching TRBD1 (6 bases). Looked up from germline, CDR1 is SGHDT and CDR2 is YYEEEE. The CDR3 has 19 amino acids. V lost 4 bases, J lost 7 bases, and 27 bases lay in between.

The chain links TRBV5-4 to TRBJ2-5, with 12 bases fitting TRBD2. CDR1 SGHNT and CDR2 YYREEE come from the germline V gene (reference sequence). V shed 4 bases and J 0 bases; nucleotides not matched to a gene: 10. This CDR3 is built from 18 residues. The CDR3 loop is CASSPGLAGSLYQETQYF. The CDR3 DNA reads as TGTGCCAGCAGCCCTGGACTAGCGGGGAGCCTCTACCAAGAGACCCAGTACTTC.

The rearrangement links TRBV28 to TRBJ1-5; D is unclear. Germline values: CDR1 MDHEN, CDR2 SYDVKM. V was cut by 3 bases and J by 0 bases, with 15 bases left in between. The CDR3 covers 17 residues. CDR3 nucleotide sequence: TGTGCCAGCAGTTTTAGTCGTCGGGGATATAGCAATCAGCCCCAGCATTTT. Its protein product is CASSFSRRGYSNQPQHF.

About this clone: One end of the junction does not line up with germline, which may come from a read error. This rearrangement joins TRBV5-1 to TRBJ1-2, with no clear D. Germline loops: CDR1 SGHRS, CDR2 YFSETQ. The CDR3 is 16 residues long. The CDR3 bases are TGCGCCAACAGCCTGGCAGGACCTCCGTTTAACTATGGCTACACCTTC. Translated: CANSLAGPPFNYGYTF. The full variable domain, with the rest looked up from reference TRBV5-1 and TRBJ1-2, is KAGVTQTPRYLIKTRGQQVTLSCSPISGHRSVSWYQQTPGQGLQFLFEYFSETQRNKGNFPGRFSGRQFSNSRSEMNVSTLELGDSALYLCANSLAGPPFNYGYTFGSGTRLTVV.

This clone was counted once. The chain couples TRBV29-1 to TRBJ1-1; tentative D call: TRBD1 (6 bases). CDR1 and CDR2 from the germline V gene are SQVTM and ANQGSEA. V was pared by 6 bases and J by 11 bases, with 22 bases between. This CDR3 spans 13 amino acids. CDR3 region: CSVHGQPTKRAFF. CDR3 coding DNA: TGCAGCGTCCACGGACAGCCCACCAAGCGGGCTTTCTTT.

The chain carries TRBV19 and TRBJ1-5; weak D call: TRBD1 (5 bases). V was cut by 7 bases and J by 2 bases, with 12 bases left in between. Germline values: CDR1 LNHDA, CDR2 SQIVND (reference sequence). The CDR3 is 14 residues long. This CDR3 is CASIAGNGNQPQHF. In nucleotides, the CDR3 is TGTGCCAGTATAGCAGGGAATGGCAATCAGCCCCAGCATTTT.

CDR3 residues: CASSLGGGNTEAFF. In DNA form, the CDR3 reads TGTGCCAGCAGCTTAGGGGGTGGGAACACTGAAGCTTTCTTT. This chain joins TRBV7-9 and TRBJ1-1; no reliable D call. The CDR3 runs to 14 residues. V lost 1 base, J lost 1 base, and 7 bases lay in between. CDR1 and CDR2 (germline): SEHNR, FQNEAQ (reference sequence).

In nucleotides, the CDR3 is TGTGCCAGCAGCGTAGTTAAGGGGACAAGGTTCACCGGGGAGCTGTTTTTT. The encoded protein is CASSVVKGTRFTGELFF. The chain employs TRBV9 and TRBJ2-2; a weak D match, TRBD1 (6 bases). Germline V gene data show CDR1 as SGDLS and CDR2 as YYNGEE. The ends were cut back, 0 bases at V and 4 bases at J, with 16 bases in the middle. This CDR3 spans 17 amino acids.

J is TRBJ2-6 and V is TRBV6-6; no firm D call. The V end was cut by 6 bases, the J end by 0 bases, with 9 bases between. The CDR3 is 15 amino acids. Per the germline V gene, CDR1 is MNHNY and CDR2 is SVGAGI (reference sequence). The CDR3 coding sequence is TGTGCCAGCAGCGCCGGATTCTCTGGGGCCAACGTCCTGACTTTC. This encodes CASSAGFSGANVLTF.

J is TRBJ2-7 and V is TRBV7-6; 10 bases align to TRBD1. Unmatched junction bases numbered 4, after V lost 1 base and J lost 4 bases. The CDR3 spans 15 residues. Germline CDR1 is SGHVS and CDR2 is FNYEAQ. Here the CDR3 reads CASSLGTGGLYEQYF. CDR3 DNA sequence: TGTGCCAGCAGCTTAGGGACAGGGGGGCTGTACGAGCAGTACTTC.

The chain joins TRBV18 to TRBJ2-4, with D maybe TRBD2 (5 bases). Germline assignment: CDR1 KGHSH and CDR2 LQKENI. This CDR3 spans 15 amino acids. Deletions cut 4 bases from V and 2 bases from J, with 12 bases between. CDR3 sequence reads: CASSLTGSPKNIQYF. CDR3 sequence (DNA): TGTGCCAGCTCACTTACGGGAAGTCCCAAAAACATTCAGTACTTC.

J is TRBJ1-1 and V is TRBV6-5; possibly TRBD1 for D (5 bases). Trimming took 5 bases from V and 8 from J, leaving 9 bases between them. The CDR3 consists of 11 residues. Germline V CDR1 and CDR2: MNHEY, SVGAGI. The DNA for the CDR3 is TGTGCCAGCAGTGGGGCTGGAGAAGCTTTCTTT. This translates into CASSGAGEAFF.

The rearrangement links TRBV14 to TRBJ2-7, with 7 bases identical to TRBD1. V was clipped by 4 bases and J by 2 bases; unmatched bases: 8. The CDR3 runs 15 residues. Germline V gives CDR1 SGHDN, CDR2 FVKESK. The CDR3 loop reads CASSREGTVAYEQYF. In DNA, the CDR3 is TGTGCCAGCAGCCGAGAGGGGACAGTCGCCTACGAGCAGTACTTC.

The V and J genes are TRBV2 and TRBJ2-7; tentatively, D is TRBD2 (7 bases). Germline lookup yields CDR1 SNHLY and CDR2 FYNNEI. There are 13 residues in the CDR3. The germline V and J ends were trimmed by 2 bases and 6 bases, with 11 bases remaining between them. CDR3 nucleotide sequence: TGTGCCAGCAGTGAAACAGGGAGGGGCGAGCAGTACTTC. Translating gives CASSETGRGEQYF.

The chain has TRBV27 and TRBJ2-7, with a weak D call TRBD2 (7 bases). This CDR3 comprises 16 residues. Germline CDR1 reads MNHEY; CDR2 reads SMNVEV (reference sequence). V was trimmed by 6 bases and J by 1 base, leaving 19 bases between them. CDR3 DNA sequence: TGTGCCAGCAGAGGGGGGAGGAGCGGGACGTCCTACGAGCAGTACTTC. This encodes CASRGGRSGTSYEQYF.